This T cell receptor (beta chain) appears in the sequencing data of a study of T cell responses to AZD1222 COVID-19 vaccine. As regards this clone: Its specificity is unknown.

Whole-study results and caveats: Sampling that yielded the repertoires occurred only after the peak T cell response.

Some clones are missing from TCRdb's copy, which holds only in-frame ones; the method was immunoSEQ multiplex PCR. The sample shows some 130,000 clones, 75% to 95% of them seen only once. Germline CDR1 SGHTA, CDR2 FQGNSA. Trimming stripped 1 base from V and 4 bases from J, with 13 bases between. CDR3 length: 15 residues. This TCR derives from an adult in good health. Source: peripheral blood, taken on day 0 of AZD1222 vaccination. The J gene is TRBJ1-2, the V gene TRBV7-2; no clear D. The CDR3 is CASSLGVLTGYGYTF. The DNA of the CDR3 is TGTGCCAGCAGCTTAGGGGTCCTAACCGGCTATGGCTACACCTTC.